These 8 T cell receptor beta chains share one sample of origin, sequenced in a study of radiotherapy plus CTLA-4 blockade in lung cancer. Sequencing used immunoSEQ multiplex PCR; TCRdb keeps in-frame clones, though not all of them. The table records approximately 85,000 clones, 75% to 90% of them present only once. Sequenced material: peripheral blood, taken from a patient treated with radiotherapy plus ipilimumab. The receptor set was obtained from a human donor with non-small cell lung cancer who had a partial response to radiotherapy plus ipilimumab.

The V gene is TRBV28, the J gene TRBJ1-1; D might be TRBD1 (5 bases). The CDR3 sequence is 15 residues long. Germline CDR1 MDHEN, CDR2 SYDVKM. Trimming left V 6 bases short and J 1 base short, with 15 bases between. The CDR3 reads CASRPLGRGNTEAFF. DNA of the CDR3: TGTGCCAGCAGACCCCTGGGGAGGGGGAACACTGAAGCTTTCTTT. The complete variable domain, with remaining parts taken from reference TRBV28 and TRBJ1-1, reads DVKVTQSSRYLVKRTGEKVFLECVQDMDHENMFWYRQDPGLGLRLIYFSYDVKMKEKGDIPEGYSVSREKKERFSLILESASTNQTSMYLCASRPLGRGNTEAFFGQGTRLTVV.

This clone was found a few times. The V and J genes are TRBV6-1 and TRBJ1-1, with 7 bases that match TRBD1. Germline V gene data show CDR1 as MNHNS and CDR2 as SASEGT. The trim removed 5 bases at V and 7 bases at J, leaving 4 bases unmatched. The length of the CDR3 is 12 residues. The CDR3 region has the DNA TGTGCCAGCAGTAACAGGGGTGGTGAAGCTTTCTTT. Its protein product is CASSNRGGEAFF.

This clone was counted once. This sample includes further DNA sequences coding for the same CDR3. The V and J genes are TRBV9 and TRBJ1-5; D is uncertain. Germline CDR1 and CDR2: SGDLS and YYNGEE. The CDR3 is 15 residues long. V lost 0 bases and J 0 bases, leaving 7 bases between the germline ends. The CDR3 DNA follows: TGTGCCAGCAGCGTAGACAGCTATAGCAATCAGCCCCAGCATTTT. Translation gives CASSVDSYSNQPQHF.

The chain carries TRBV2 and TRBJ1-1; a weak D match, TRBD1 (6 bases). The CDR3 has 14 amino acids. CDR1 is SNHLY, CDR2 FYNNEI, per germline. Trimming shortened V by 4 bases and J by 3 bases, and 12 bases separated the two germline ends. The CDR3 region has the DNA TGTGCCAGCAGTGTACAGGGAAGTGACACTGAAGCTTTCTTT. This codes for CASSVQGSDTEAFF.

The chain recombines TRBV28 with TRBJ1-3; no clear D gene. V shed 2 bases and J shed 4 bases, with 12 bases lying between them. This CDR3 region has 15 residues. Germline V gene sequence: CDR1 MDHEN, CDR2 SYDVKM. The DNA of the CDR3 is TGTGCCAGCAGTTTAACGGGAATGGGAGGAAACACCATATATTTT. Protein: CASSLTGMGGNTIYF.

The gene calls are TRBV5-6 and TRBJ2-1, with 10 bases aligning to TRBD1. This CDR3 region has 15 residues. J gave up 7 bases and V 4 bases, and 8 bases lay outside the gene matches. Germline V gene sequence: CDR1 SGHDT, CDR2 YYEEEE. This CDR3 is CASSMGTGAFNEQFF. CDR3 DNA: TGTGCCAGCAGCATGGGGACAGGGGCTTTTAATGAGCAGTTCTTC. The complete variable domain, with remaining parts taken from reference TRBV5-6 and TRBJ2-1, reads DAGVTQSPTHLIKTRGQQVTLRCSPKSGHDTVSWYQQALGQGPQFIFQYYEEEERQRGNFPDRFSGHQFPNYSSELNVNALLLGDSALYLCASSMGTGAFNEQFFGPGTRLTVL.

The chain has TRBV5-1 and TRBJ1-5; TRBD1 matches 8 bases. Germline lookup yields CDR1 SGHRS and CDR2 YFSETQ. V trimming: 4 bases; J trimming: 5 bases; junction bases outside the gene matches: 8. The CDR3 consists of 15 residues. CDR3 residues: CASSTGTGAHQPQHF. CDR3 nucleotides: TGCGCCAGCAGCACCGGGACAGGAGCGCATCAGCCCCAGCATTTT.

The rearrangement uses TRBV4-2 and TRBJ2-3, with a tentative D call TRBD1 (5 bases). V lost 0 bases and J lost 8, with 9 bases in between. Germline V gene sequence: CDR1 LGHNA, CDR2 YNFKEQ. The length of the CDR3 is 13 residues. The CDR3 here is CASSQDRRATQYF. In DNA form, the CDR3 reads TGTGCCAGCAGCCAAGATCGCAGGGCTACGCAGTATTTT.